This T cell receptor (beta chain) was sequenced for a study of early T cells in non-severe SARS-CoV-2 infection. TCRdb itself ran the 5' RACE reads through MiXCR, one entry per CDR3 protein. Of around 62,000 distinct CDR3 sequences in the sample, 9.5% to 15% were seen once. Deletions cut 0 bases from V and 0 bases from J, with 12 bases between. The CDR3 contains 17 residues. Per germline, CDR1 MGHRA and CDR2 YSYEKL. V usage is TRBV4-1 and J usage is TRBJ2-1; D remains ambiguous. Sequenced: whole blood. The sequence came from an adult who was a healthcare worker with PCR-confirmed SARS-CoV-2 infection or an uninfected control (not recorded which). The DNA of the CDR3 is TGCGCCAGCAGCCAAGAAGCCGGGCGGAGCTCCTACAATGAGCAGTTCTTC. This encodes CASSQEAGRSSYNEQFF.